What follows is one T cell receptor (beta chain) and its context. Its antigen is undetermined. The germline gives CDR1 SGHRS, CDR2 YFSETQ. Trimming took 4 bases from V and 6 from J; bases not matched to a gene: 14. The CDR3 contains 17 residues. This entry belongs to a study of cytomegalovirus exposure and HLA in healthy donors. Study-level findings and limits: V segments that were indistinguishable, TRBV6-2 and TRBV6-3 among them, were omitted from analysis.

PCR used 60 Vbeta primers and 13 Jbeta primers. TCRdb keeps only in-frame clones here, not all; method: immunoSEQ multiplex PCR. This repertoire shows 110,000 to 150,000 clones, under 80% found once; its top ten account for approximately 8.2%. The sequence was collected from a woman aged 45-59 years in good health and CMV-seropositive. The sequencing sample was made of PBMCs. This chain connects TRBV5-1 to TRBJ2-1; 9 bases align to TRBD2. The CDR3 sequence is CASSPQLAGQSGNEQFF. DNA of the CDR3: TGCGCCAGCAGCCCACAACTAGCGGGTCAATCAGGCAATGAGCAGTTCTTC.